This entry lists 27 T cell receptor beta chains sequenced from one sample in a study of blood T cell repertoires in COVID-19. The assay was immunoSEQ multiplex PCR, and TCRdb's table has in-frame clones only and misses some. This sample has 150,000 or so clones, with about 85% found just once. The material sequenced was peripheral blood. These receptors all come from a woman aged 70-85 years with acute or convalescent COVID-19.

The rearrangement joins TRBV19 to TRBJ1-1, with TRBD1 identical over 7 bases. V lost 3 bases, J lost 1 base, and 5 bases stayed unmatched. The germline gives CDR1 LNHDA, CDR2 SQIVND (reference sequence). This CDR3 is built from 15 residues. The CDR3, as DNA: TGTGCCAGTAGTATTCCAGGGGGAAGGAACACTGAAGCTTTCTTT. Encoded protein: CASSIPGGRNTEAFF.

The V call is TRBV2, the J call TRBJ1-1; D remains unclear. The CDR3 spans 16 residues. V shed 7 bases and J shed 1 base, with 19 bases lying between them. Germline V CDR1 and CDR2: SNHLY, FYNNEI. CDR3 loop: CASTQGRGRRNTEAFF. The CDR3 region has the DNA TGTGCCAGCACTCAAGGGAGAGGCAGGAGGAACACTGAAGCTTTCTTT.

The chain couples TRBV12-5 to TRBJ1-6; D gene ambiguous. Trimming left V 7 bases short and J 8 bases short, with 12 bases between. Germline lookup yields CDR1 LGHNT and CDR2 FRNRAP. This CDR3 region has 13 residues. In DNA, the CDR3 is TGTGCTAGTGCCATCCGGAGGGATTCACCCCTCCACTTT. Protein sequence: CASAIRRDSPLHF.

This clone appeared a few times. CDR3 protein: CASSQDWGRTNEKLFF. The CDR3 coding sequence is TGCGCCAGCAGCCAAGATTGGGGGCGGACTAATGAAAAACTGTTTTTT. This chain uses TRBV4-1 with TRBJ1-4, with D possibly matching TRBD1 (6 bases). V was pared by 0 bases and J by 2 bases, with 10 bases between. The CDR3 consists of 16 residues. From germline, CDR1 is MGHRA and CDR2 YSYEKL.

This clone appeared a few times. The genes are TRBV10-3 and TRBJ1-6, with a weak D call TRBD1 (6 bases). CDR1 and CDR2 (germline): ENHRY, SYGVKD. The ends were cut back, 10 bases at V and 5 bases at J, with 12 bases in the middle. This CDR3 spans 13 amino acids. The CDR3 sequence is CATTGQDNSPLHF. The DNA of the CDR3 is TGTGCCACCACGGGACAAGATAATTCACCCCTCCACTTT.

This rearrangement joins TRBV12-3 or TRBV12-4 to TRBJ1-6; TRBD1 is a possible D gene (5 bases). Between the trimmed V and J ends, which lost 6 bases and 7 bases, there was a span of 10 bases. The CDR3 is 13 amino acids. CDR3 residues: CASSPEGNSPLHF. CDR3 bases: TGTGCCAGCAGCCCGGAGGGGAATTCACCCCTCCACTTT.

The V call is TRBV5-1, the J call TRBJ2-2; the D is unclear. Germline V gives CDR1 SGHRS, CDR2 YFSETQ. The CDR3 has 14 amino acids. V was pared by 0 bases and J by 5 bases, with 8 bases between. DNA for the CDR3: TGCGCCAGCAGCTTGGACGTTCGGACCGGGGAGCTGTTTTTT. It specifies CASSLDVRTGELFF. Based on the CDR3 plus reference TRBV5-1 and TRBJ2-2, the full variable domain is KAGVTQTPRYLIKTRGQQVTLSCSPISGHRSVSWYQQTPGQGLQFLFEYFSETQRNKGNFPGRFSGRQFSNSRSEMNVSTLELGDSALYLCASSLDVRTGELFFGEGSRLTVL.

The chain couples TRBV7-8 to TRBJ1-1; the D gene is possibly TRBD1 (6 bases). V gave up 5 bases and J gave up 10 bases, with 17 bases separating them. The CDR3 extends over 13 amino acids. Germline lookup yields CDR1 SGHVS and CDR2 FQNEAQ. The CDR3 spells CASSTLTGSRAFF. The CDR3 DNA follows: TGTGCCAGCAGCACTCTAACAGGGAGTAGAGCTTTCTTT.

This chain joins TRBV6-2 or TRBV6-3 and TRBJ2-7; D not resolved. This CDR3 is 14 amino acids long. V gave up 0 bases and J gave up 6 bases, with 12 bases separating them. CDR1 and CDR2 from the germline V gene are MNHEY and SVGEGT. CDR3 sequence (DNA): TGTGCCAGCAGTTACTCGGGCAGCCGTTCCGAGCAGTACTTC. Its translation is CASSYSGSRSEQYF.

This chain uses TRBV10-3 with TRBJ2-4, with 11 bases aligning to TRBD1. The germline CDR1 and CDR2 sequences are ENHRY and SYGVKD. The ends lost 5 bases at V and 8 bases at J; junction bases unmatched: 5. CDR3 length: 14 residues. The CDR3 bases are TGTGCCATCAGTCGAGGACAGGGGGCTGACATTCAGTACTTC. Translation gives CAISRGQGADIQYF.

This clone was seen just once. The genes are TRBV4-3 and TRBJ2-2; 7 bases match TRBD1. V shed 2 bases, J shed 0 bases, and the junction held 3 bases outside the gene matches. Germline V gene sequence: CDR1 LGHNA, CDR2 YSLEER. This CDR3 spans 16 amino acids. The CDR3 region has the DNA TGCGCCAGCAGCCAACGGGGACAGACGAACACCGGGGAGCTGTTTTTT. Translating it yields CASSQRGQTNTGELFF.

The chain couples TRBV7-2 to TRBJ1-2; D remains ambiguous. V lost 3 bases to trimming and J lost 4 bases, with 18 bases between them. The germline CDR1 and CDR2 sequences are SGHTA and FQGNSA. The CDR3 contains 16 residues. CDR3 nucleotides: TGTGCCAGCAGCTTCGCGGGAGACCTAAGCCCCTATGGCTACACCTTC. It encodes CASSFAGDLSPYGYTF.

The rearrangement uses TRBV10-3 and TRBJ1-2; weak D call: TRBD1 (5 bases). The CDR3 loop spans 17 amino acids. Germline CDR1 ENHRY, CDR2 SYGVKD. V dropped 3 bases and J dropped 3 bases, with 20 bases sitting between them. The CDR3 here is CAISEPGTAGVDYGYTF. The DNA of the CDR3 is TGTGCCATCAGTGAACCCGGGACGGCGGGAGTAGACTATGGCTACACCTTC.

The chain carries TRBV7-3 and TRBJ2-6; D unclear. CDR3 length: 17 amino acids. The germline CDR1 and CDR2 sequences are SGHTA and FQGTGA. V shed 2 bases and J shed 0 bases, with 11 bases lying between them. The CDR3 protein is CASSLDGGDSGANVLTF. The CDR3, as DNA: TGTGCCAGCAGCTTAGATGGCGGAGACTCTGGGGCCAACGTCCTGACTTTC. The full variable domain, rest sourced from reference TRBV7-3 and TRBJ2-6, is GAGVSQTPSNKVTEKGKYVELRCDPISGHTALYWYRQSLGQGPEFLIYFQGTGAADDSGLPNDRFFAVRPEGSVSTLKIQRTERGDSAVYLCASSLDGGDSGANVLTFGAGSRLTVL.

The chain links TRBV11-1 to TRBJ2-2; 8 bases are a match to TRBD2. Germline CDR1 and CDR2: SGHAT and FQDESV (reference sequence). With 5 bases clipped from V and 4 bases from J, the junction kept 3 bases outside the gene matches. The CDR3 has 14 residues. The CDR3 bases are TGTGCCAGCAGCGTTCTAGCGGGCACCGGGGAGCTGTTTTTT. Its translation: CASSVLAGTGELFF.

The chain couples TRBV27 to TRBJ1-2, with D tentatively TRBD1 (5 bases). Germline-derived CDR1 and CDR2 are MNHEY and SMNVEV (reference sequence). The CDR3 length is 14 residues. Trimming pared 6 bases from V and 2 bases from J, leaving 13 bases between. The CDR3: CASSLFQGNYGYTF. The CDR3 DNA reads TGTGCCAGCAGCCTTTTTCAGGGAAACTATGGCTACACCTTC.

Here the CDR3 reads CASSLEPGGTSTDTQYF. The CDR3 DNA reads as TGTGCCAGCAGCTTGGAACCGGGGGGTACTAGCACAGATACGCAGTATTTT. The V call is TRBV5-4, the J call TRBJ2-3; 7 bases are a match to TRBD2. J lost 0 bases, V lost 0 bases, and 7 bases had no gene match. This CDR3 is built from 17 residues. Germline V gene lookup returns CDR1 SGHNT and CDR2 YYREEE (reference sequence).

The chain uses TRBV4-2 and TRBJ1-6, with D maybe TRBD1 (6 bases). Germline V gene sequence: CDR1 LGHNA, CDR2 YNFKEQ. The V gene lost 2 bases and the J gene lost 9 bases, with 8 bases spanning the gap. This CDR3 contains 13 residues. In DNA form, the CDR3 reads TGTGCCAGCAGCCAACAGGGGAGTTCACCCCTCCACTTT. It is translated as CASSQQGSSPLHF.

This rearrangement joins TRBV5-1 to TRBJ1-2, with 8 bases that match TRBD1. The ends lost 3 bases at V and 5 bases at J; junction bases unmatched: 9. The germline V gene has CDR1 SGHRS and CDR2 YFSETQ. CDR3 length: 15 amino acids. The CDR3 sequence is CASSSGTGWGYGYTF. CDR3 bases: TGCGCCAGCAGCTCCGGGACAGGCTGGGGATATGGCTACACCTTC.

The chain carries TRBV18 and TRBJ2-5; tentative D call: TRBD1 (5 bases). This CDR3 spans 16 amino acids. CDR1 and CDR2 from the germline V gene are KGHSH and LQKENI. V was trimmed by 1 base and J by 1 base, leaving 13 bases between them. Here the CDR3 reads CASSPLLGDFQETQYF. CDR3 DNA: TGTGCCAGCTCACCACTTCTAGGGGATTTCCAAGAGACCCAGTACTTC.

The V call is TRBV7-8, the J call TRBJ2-7, with TRBD2 matching over 8 bases. This CDR3 is 15 amino acids long. J was trimmed by 4 bases and V by 5 bases; bases with no gene match: 10. CDR1 and CDR2 from the germline V gene are SGHVS and FQNEAQ. The CDR3 is CASSVGSSGGYEQYF. The CDR3 region has the DNA TGTGCCAGCAGCGTAGGCTCCAGCGGGGGATACGAGCAGTACTTC. The variable domain in full, completed from reference TRBV7-8 and TRBJ2-7, reads GAGVSQSPRYKVAKRGQDVALRCDPISGHVSLFWYQQALGQGPEFLTYFQNEAQLDKSGLPSDRFFAERPEGSVSTLKIQRTQQEDSAVYLCASSVGSSGGYEQYFGPGTRLTVT.

This chain connects TRBV13 to TRBJ2-3, with D possibly matching TRBD2 (5 bases). V was pared by 4 bases and J by 6 bases, with 14 bases between. CDR1 PRHDT and CDR2 FYEKMQ come from the germline V gene (reference sequence). The CDR3 sequence is 14 residues long. This CDR3 is CASSSGLGGDTQYF. The CDR3 coding sequence is TGTGCCAGCAGCTCCGGACTCGGCGGGGATACGCAGTATTTT.

The chain couples TRBV28 to TRBJ1-5, with a tentative D call TRBD1 (5 bases). V was pared by 6 bases and J by 5 bases, with 11 bases between. The CDR3 covers 13 residues. The germline V gene has CDR1 MDHEN and CDR2 SYDVKM. For the CDR3, the DNA is TGTGCCAGCAGCTGGGACTGGGATCAGCCCCAGCATTTT. The encoded protein is CASSWDWDQPQHF.

This clone is a singleton in its sample. The chain recombines TRBV15 with TRBJ2-5, with D perhaps TRBD2 (5 bases). The CDR3 is 14 amino acids. With 3 bases removed from V and 5 bases from J, the gap between germline ends came to 13 bases. From germline, CDR1 is LNHNV and CDR2 YYDKDF (reference sequence). The CDR3 bases are TGTGCCACCAGCAGGGGTTTAGCGATGGAGACCCAGTACTTC. It encodes CATSRGLAMETQYF.

In this sample, this clone turned up once. The chain recombines TRBV9 with TRBJ2-1; weak D call: TRBD1 (6 bases). Per germline, CDR1 SGDLS and CDR2 YYNGEE. The CDR3 runs to 16 residues. The V gene lost 3 bases and the J gene lost 4 bases, with 17 bases spanning the gap. The CDR3 is CASSGRSQTGYNEQFF. CDR3 DNA sequence: TGTGCCAGCAGCGGAAGATCCCAGACAGGTTACAATGAGCAGTTCTTC.

The gene calls are TRBV27 and TRBJ2-1; 12 nucleotides align to TRBD2. J gave up 4 bases and V 5 bases, and 9 bases lay outside the gene matches. The CDR3 loop spans 17 amino acids. The germline gives CDR1 MNHEY, CDR2 SMNVEV (reference sequence). The CDR3 region is CASSLYPGLAGYNEQFF. The CDR3 DNA reads TGTGCCAGCAGTCTGTATCCGGGACTAGCGGGTTACAATGAGCAGTTCTTC.

The chain has TRBV7-2 and TRBJ1-2, with 7 bases matching TRBD1. The J segment lost 8 bases and the V segment lost 1 base, leaving 10 bases of the junction unmatched. The CDR3 runs to 15 residues. Per germline, CDR1 SGHTA and CDR2 FQGNSA. CDR3 in amino acids: CASSLGGGAGGGYTF. DNA of the CDR3: TGTGCCAGCAGCTTAGGCGGAGGGGCAGGGGGAGGCTACACCTTC.